The sample holds one count of the clone carrying this TCR beta chain. Antigen specificity is unknown. Clones were sequenced by immunoSEQ multiplex PCR, and TCRdb holds only the in-frame ones, with some missing. The repertoire holds around 30,000 clones, with approximately 80% as singletons. The data belong to a study of vaccination effects on CD4 cells after COVID-19. The overall study: At 16 days and at one week before vaccination, samples were given by two convalescent patients.

V dropped 2 bases and J dropped 4 bases, with 5 bases sitting between them. The germline V gene encodes CDR1 MNHEY and CDR2 SVGEGT. CDR3 size: 12 residues. Before sequencing, viral peptide pools were used by the ViraFEST assay to expand antigen-specific CD4+ T cells. Cultured cells yielded isolated CD4+ T cells after 10 days. The person acquired a PCR-confirmed SARS-CoV-2 infection between March and December 2020. For each well, over 1.5 million PBMC were cultured with about 10 IU/ml IL-2 and 8 to 10 ug/ml peptides. Half the medium was replaced with IL-2 medium on days 3 and 7. The sequences come from CD4+ T cells from PBMCs cultured with HCoV-NL63 spike peptides, collected before COVID-19 vaccination. This chain links TRBV6-2 or TRBV6-3 with TRBJ1-2; D gene ambiguous. The TCR was taken from a human donor who had a prior SARS-CoV-2 infection. The CDR3: CASSYATYGYTF. CDR3 DNA: TGTGCCAGCAGTTACGCCACCTATGGCTACACCTTC.